This TCR beta chain is from a study of T cells in Graves' hyperthyroidism and ophthalmopathy. Study-wide context: The blood sample was taken at first diagnosis, before treatment began.

V was clipped by 3 bases and J by 0 bases, with 11 bases between them. Germline assignment: CDR1 MDHEN and CDR2 SYDVKM. The CDR3 covers 15 residues. RNA transcripts gave rise to amplified TCR beta CDR3 regions. The HTBI set primed first-round TCR CDR3 RT-PCR. TCRdb called the multiplex PCR reads again in MiXCR, with one record for every CDR3 protein. The sample has 410,000 or so distinct CDR3 sequences, roughly 15% seen once; the top ten hold 13%. This clonotype was seen at least ten times. The chain has TRBV28 and TRBJ1-1; D gene unclear. The specimen sequenced was blood. The source is a man in his late teens or twenties with Graves' ophthalmopathy. For the CDR3, the DNA is TGTGCCAGCAGTTTTTCGATGACACTGAACACTGAAGCTTTCTTT. This translates into CASSFSMTLNTEAFF.